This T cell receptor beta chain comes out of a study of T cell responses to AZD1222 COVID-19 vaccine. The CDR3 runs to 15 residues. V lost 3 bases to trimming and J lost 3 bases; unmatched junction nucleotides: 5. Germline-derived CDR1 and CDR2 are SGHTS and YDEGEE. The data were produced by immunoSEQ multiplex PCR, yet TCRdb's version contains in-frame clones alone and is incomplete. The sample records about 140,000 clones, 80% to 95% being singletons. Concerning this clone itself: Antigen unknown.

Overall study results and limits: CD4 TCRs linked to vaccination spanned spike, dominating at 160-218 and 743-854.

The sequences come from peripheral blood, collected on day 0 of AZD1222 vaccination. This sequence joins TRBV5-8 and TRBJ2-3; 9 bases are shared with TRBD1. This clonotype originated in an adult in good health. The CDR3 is CASSSRDRVTDTQYF. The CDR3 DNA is TGTGCCAGCAGCTCGAGGGACAGGGTAACAGATACGCAGTATTTT.